The 13 T cell receptor beta chains below were found in one sample sequenced in a study of blood T cell repertoires in COVID-19. Assay used: immunoSEQ multiplex PCR; TCRdb lists only in-frame clones, some missing. The table records 150,000 or so clones, roughly nine tenths of them present only once. Material: peripheral blood. The receptors come from a man in his forties or fifties with acute or convalescent COVID-19.

The V gene is TRBV2, the J gene TRBJ1-5, with D hard to call. This CDR3 is built from 17 residues. Deletions cut 1 base from V and 5 bases from J, with 18 bases between. CDR1 and CDR2 from the germline V gene are SNHLY and FYNNEI. CDR3 DNA sequence: TGTGCCAGCAGTGAAGGGCAGTTGGTTTCCCTCCATCAGCCCCAGCATTTT. It translates to CASSEGQLVSLHQPQHF.

V is TRBV24-1 and J is TRBJ2-1, with D perhaps matching TRBD2 (5 bases). V was trimmed by 5 bases and J by 12 bases, leaving 25 bases between them. The CDR3 is 16 amino acids. Germline CDR1 and CDR2: KGHDR and SFDVKD. CDR3 DNA sequence: TGTGCCACCAGTGCAACAATCGGGTTCGGGATTGGGCGGCAGTTCTTC. It specifies CATSATIGFGIGRQFF.

This chain connects TRBV30 to TRBJ2-2; 15 bases fit TRBD2. Per the germline V gene, CDR1 is GTSNPN and CDR2 is SVGIG (reference sequence). The CDR3 covers 14 residues. CDR3 region: CAWGLAGGSGELFF. In DNA form, the CDR3 reads TGTGCTTGGGGACTAGCGGGGGGATCCGGGGAGCTGTTTTTT.

The rearrangement uses TRBV5-1 and TRBJ2-1; the D gene is possibly TRBD2 (5 bases). Germline V gives CDR1 SGHRS, CDR2 YFSETQ. The CDR3 is 18 amino acids. Trimming took off 2 bases at V and 5 bases at J, with 23 bases between the two ends. The CDR3 spells CASSFRASQQTTNNEQFF. As DNA, the CDR3 is TGCGCCAGCAGCTTTCGGGCGTCCCAACAGACTACCAACAATGAGCAGTTCTTC. The whole variable domain, filled in from reference TRBV5-1 and TRBJ2-1, reads KAGVTQTPRYLIKTRGQQVTLSCSPISGHRSVSWYQQTPGQGLQFLFEYFSETQRNKGNFPGRFSGRQFSNSRSEMNVSTLELGDSALYLCASSFRASQQTTNNEQFFGPGTRLTVL.

The chain has TRBV5-4 and TRBJ2-3; maybe TRBD2 (7 bases). Germline values: CDR1 SGHNT, CDR2 YYREEE (reference sequence). CDR3 length equals 16 residues. V dropped 4 bases and J dropped 4 bases, with 19 bases sitting between them. Here the CDR3 DNA reads TGTGCCAGCAGCCCAAGGGGGGGTCGTCAGGCAGATACGCAGTATTTT. Translated, it gives CASSPRGGRQADTQYF. Complete variable domain (other parts from reference TRBV5-4 and TRBJ2-3): ETGVTQSPTHLIKTRGQQVTLRCSSQSGHNTVSWYQQALGQGPQFIFQYYREEENGRGNFPPRFSGLQFPNYSSELNVNALELDDSALYLCASSPRGGRQADTQYFGPGTRLTVL.

Only one count was recorded for this clone. The DNA of the CDR3 is TGTGCCAGCAGCTCATACCGGGAGTCTAATGAAAAACTGTTTTTT. Residues: CASSSYRESNEKLFF. The chain recombines TRBV5-6 with TRBJ1-4; D uncertain. Trimming took off 3 bases at V and 3 bases at J, with 12 bases between the two ends. Per the germline V gene, CDR1 is SGHDT and CDR2 is YYEEEE. The CDR3 length is 15 residues.

The chain employs TRBV6-1 and TRBJ1-1; 10 bases align to TRBD1. Germline V lookup: CDR1 MNHNS, CDR2 SASEGT. This CDR3 has 16 residues. Unmatched junction bases numbered 10, after V lost 4 bases and J lost 5 bases. In DNA form, the CDR3 reads TGTGCCAGCAGTGCCGCCGGGACAGGGGTGCGGACTGAAGCTTTCTTT. It specifies CASSAAGTGVRTEAFF.

This chain joins TRBV30 and TRBJ1-4, with 10 bases that match TRBD1. The V gene end was trimmed by 3 bases and the J gene end by 0 bases; junction bases not matched to a gene: 19. The CDR3 is 21 residues long. Germline values: CDR1 GTSNPN, CDR2 SVGIG (reference sequence). The CDR3 DNA reads TGTGCCTGGAGCCCTCGTTTACTCCGGGACAGGGGACATACAACTAATGAAAAACTGTTTTTT. Protein product: CAWSPRLLRDRGHTTNEKLFF.

The sample holds one count of this clone. The V gene is TRBV7-9, the J gene TRBJ2-2; 9 bases are shared with TRBD2. This CDR3 is 18 amino acids long. V lost 3 bases, J lost 1 base, and 9 bases stayed unmatched. Germline lookup yields CDR1 SEHNR and CDR2 FQNEAQ (reference sequence). This CDR3 reads CASSFSSGGTENTGELFF. DNA of the CDR3: TGTGCCAGCAGCTTCAGCAGCGGGGGGACGGAGAACACCGGGGAGCTGTTTTTT.

The chain is built from TRBV18 and TRBJ1-2; a weak D match, TRBD1 (6 bases). V lost 8 bases and J lost 4, with 17 bases in between. Germline-derived CDR1 and CDR2 are KGHSH and LQKENI. The CDR3 has 14 amino acids. The chain's CDR3 is CASASTGTFYGYTF. The CDR3 coding sequence is TGTGCCAGCGCTTCAACAGGGACATTCTATGGCTACACCTTC.

V is TRBV15 and J is TRBJ1-1; TRBD1 agrees at 8 bases. The CDR3 runs to 18 residues. After removal of 0 bases from V and 4 bases from J, the junction contained 13 bases not matched to a gene. Germline V gives CDR1 LNHNV, CDR2 YYDKDF (reference sequence). CDR3 region: CATSRDFTLLTGVTEAFF. The CDR3 DNA is TGTGCCACCAGCAGAGATTTTACCCTACTGACAGGGGTCACTGAAGCTTTCTTT.

For the CDR3, the DNA is TGTGCCAGCAGCTATCCGGGACAGGCCCTCTACGAGCAGTACTTC. Its translation is CASSYPGQALYEQYF. The V call is TRBV7-9, the J call TRBJ2-7; 8 bases fit TRBD1. Germline CDR1 reads SEHNR; CDR2 reads FQNEAQ (reference sequence). V shed 4 bases, J shed 3 bases, and the junction held 8 bases outside the gene matches. The CDR3 covers 15 residues.

This chain joins TRBV6-2 or TRBV6-3 and TRBJ1-1; D might be TRBD1 (5 bases). This CDR3 has 17 amino acids. Trimming took 5 bases from V and 0 from J, leaving 19 bases between them. Per germline, CDR1 MNHEY and CDR2 SVGEGT. The CDR3 region has the DNA TGTGCCAGCAGTCGCGACCCCCCCGGGACTGTGAACACTGAAGCTTTCTTT. Its translation: CASSRDPPGTVNTEAFF.